The 25 T cell receptor beta chains listed next were all sequenced from one sample in a study of beta chain features in type 1 diabetes. Of the isolated RNA, all was reverse transcribed, and so the sequenced material was expressed TCRB transcripts. The method was immunoSEQ multiplex PCR; TCRdb's version includes in-frame clones alone and lacks a portion of them. Here the sample spans approximately 140,000 clones, about 44% being singletons. The sample consisted of Tregs from blood. Receptors were obtained from a man aged 18 to 29 in good health.

The chain is built from TRBV5-4 and TRBJ1-4; D is uncertain. V lost 1 base and J lost 3, with 4 bases in between. CDR3 length: 13 residues. Per germline, CDR1 SGHNT and CDR2 YYREEE (reference sequence). The CDR3 region has the DNA TGTGCCAGCAGCTTGTTCTCTAATGAAAAACTGTTTTTT. This sequence encodes CASSLFSNEKLFF.

The rearrangement links TRBV6-5 to TRBJ2-2, with D perhaps matching TRBD2 (6 bases). The CDR3 consists of 14 residues. Germline lookup yields CDR1 MNHEY and CDR2 SVGAGI. Between the trimmed V and J ends, which lost 5 bases and 0 bases, there was a span of 7 bases. CDR3 bases: TGTGCCAGCAGTCGGGGGTCGAACACCGGGGAGCTGTTTTTT. The encoded protein is CASSRGSNTGELFF.

V usage is TRBV10-1 and J usage is TRBJ1-6; D gene ambiguous. The CDR3 runs 17 residues. Trimming took 2 bases from V and 0 from J, leaving 11 bases between them. CDR1 WNHNN and CDR2 SYGVQD come from the germline V gene (reference sequence). CDR3 residues: CASSEGQSSSYNSPLHF. The CDR3 coding sequence is TGCGCCAGCAGTGAGGGGCAGTCGAGCTCCTATAATTCACCCCTCCACTTT.

The chain combines TRBV7-2 with TRBJ2-7, with 7 bases fitting TRBD2. The CDR3 has 14 residues. The germline CDR1 and CDR2 sequences are SGHTA and FQGNSA. The V and J ends lost 1 base and 5 bases, in that order; junction bases with no gene match: 5. DNA for the CDR3: TGTGCCAGCAGCTTAGAGGCTAGCGGCCACGAGCAGTACTTC. Translating it yields CASSLEASGHEQYF.

This clone was detected a few times. The chain combines TRBV6-6 with TRBJ1-5; 8 bases are shared with TRBD1. Trimming at V came to 0 bases and at J to 6 bases, leaving 4 bases not matched to a gene. Germline CDR1 and CDR2: MNHNY and SVGAGI (reference sequence). The CDR3 spans 15 residues. As DNA, the CDR3 is TGTGCCAGCAGTTACTCGAGGGGGACAGGTCAGCCCCAGCATTTT. Amino acids: CASSYSRGTGQPQHF.

The chain joins TRBV29-1 to TRBJ1-2, with D tentatively TRBD1 (6 bases). With 4 bases removed from V and 2 bases from J, the gap between germline ends came to 14 bases. Germline V CDR1 and CDR2: SQVTM, ANQGSEA. CDR3 length equals 14 residues. In DNA, the CDR3 is TGCAGCGTTGTTAGGGGTCAGGGGAACTATGGCTACACCTTC. It codes for CSVVRGQGNYGYTF. Combining the CDR3 with reference TRBV29-1 and TRBJ1-2 gives the whole variable domain SAVISQKPSRDICQRGTSLTIQCQVDSQVTMMFWYRQQPGQSLTLIATANQGSEATYESGFVIDKFPISRPNLTFSTLTVSNMSPEDSSIYLCSVVRGQGNYGYTFGSGTRLTVV.

This clone was seen more than once but under ten times. The chain carries TRBV19 and TRBJ2-2; maybe TRBD2 (6 bases). The germline gives CDR1 LNHDA, CDR2 SQIVND (reference sequence). The CDR3 totals 14 residues. Trimming stripped 3 bases from V and 5 bases from J, with 10 bases between. The CDR3 is CASSIRAGTGELFF. CDR3 sequence (DNA): TGTGCCAGTAGTATCAGGGCGGGGACCGGGGAGCTGTTTTTT.

This clone was detected a few times. The chain combines TRBV19 with TRBJ2-1; 7 nucleotides agree with TRBD1. The CDR3 covers 15 residues. The germline V gene has CDR1 LNHDA and CDR2 SQIVND (reference sequence). The V segment lost 6 bases and the J segment 2 bases; nucleotides outside the gene matches: 7. CDR3 bases: TGTGCCAGTAGGGTCCGGGACAGAGCCTACAATGAGCAGTTCTTC. This sequence encodes CASRVRDRAYNEQFF.

The V gene is TRBV2, the J gene TRBJ1-5; 9 bases are shared with TRBD1. V lost 4 bases, J lost 3 bases, and 1 base stayed unmatched. Germline CDR1 and CDR2: SNHLY and FYNNEI. The CDR3 consists of 14 residues. In DNA, the CDR3 is TGTGCCAGCAGTGGGACAGGGGTCAATCAGCCCCAGCATTTT. This encodes CASSGTGVNQPQHF.

This rearrangement joins TRBV21-1 to TRBJ2-7; the tabulated D call, TRBD2, remains unverified against the DNA. TRBV21-1 is flagged as a pseudogene. The CDR3 covers 13 residues. The CDR3 DNA is TGTGCCAGCACCCTGGGAGCTGACTACGAGCAGTACTTC. Amino acid sequence: CASTLGADYEQYF.

This chain uses TRBV7-3 with TRBJ2-1, with 9 bases identical to TRBD2. Per the germline V gene, CDR1 is SGHTA and CDR2 is FQGTGA. CDR3 length equals 15 residues. V shed 5 bases, J shed 8 bases, and the junction held 10 bases outside the gene matches. The chain's CDR3 is CASSRVSGSTHEQFF. CDR3 coding DNA: TGTGCCAGCAGCCGAGTTAGCGGGAGTACCCATGAGCAGTTCTTC.

The V call is TRBV30, the J call TRBJ2-2, with TRBD2 identical over 9 bases. V gave up 2 bases and J gave up 5 bases; unmatched junction bases: 6. This CDR3 comprises 15 residues. CDR1 is GTSNPN and CDR2 is SVGIG in the germline V gene (reference sequence). The CDR3 region is CAWSTGTSMTGELFF. CDR3 coding DNA: TGTGCCTGGAGTACCGGGACTAGCATGACCGGGGAGCTGTTTTTT.

This clone was recorded a few times. The chain joins TRBV7-3 to TRBJ2-3; maybe TRBD2 (6 bases). Germline V CDR1 and CDR2: SGHTA, FQGTGA. V was shortened by 2 bases and J by 4 bases, with 16 bases between the two germline ends. The CDR3 contains 16 residues. CDR3 sequence: CASSLGGAGWADTQYF. The CDR3 DNA reads TGTGCCAGCAGCTTAGGTGGCGCGGGATGGGCAGATACGCAGTATTTT. The full variable domain, with the rest looked up from reference TRBV7-3 and TRBJ2-3, is GAGVSQTPSNKVTEKGKYVELRCDPISGHTALYWYRQSLGQGPEFLIYFQGTGAADDSGLPNDRFFAVRPEGSVSTLKIQRTERGDSAVYLCASSLGGAGWADTQYFGPGTRLTVL.

The table lists this clone with a few counts. The chain carries TRBV19 and TRBJ1-1; 10 nucleotides match TRBD1. The length of the CDR3 is 16 residues. Unmatched junction bases numbered 9, after V lost 4 bases and J lost 4 bases. In germline, CDR1 is LNHDA, CDR2 SQIVND (reference sequence). CDR3 in amino acids: CASSRQGAGSATEAFF. CDR3 bases: TGTGCCAGTAGTAGACAGGGGGCGGGGAGCGCCACTGAAGCTTTCTTT.

The chain combines TRBV4-2 with TRBJ1-1; D uncertain. The V end was cut by 1 base, the J end by 1 base, with 7 bases between. Germline V lookup: CDR1 LGHNA, CDR2 YNFKEQ. CDR3 size: 14 residues. The chain's CDR3 is CASSQAAENTEAFF. Here the CDR3 DNA reads TGTGCCAGCAGCCAAGCGGCGGAGAACACTGAAGCTTTCTTT.

This clone appeared once. This rearrangement joins TRBV9 to TRBJ2-2; D may be TRBD1 (6 bases). The germline V gene encodes CDR1 SGDLS and CDR2 YYNGEE. The CDR3 has 13 residues. V lost 4 bases to trimming and J lost 5 bases, with 9 bases between them. For the CDR3, the DNA is TGTGCCAGCAGCCCCAGGGGTACCGGGGAGCTGTTTTTT. Translation gives CASSPRGTGELFF. Full variable domain (rest looked up from reference TRBV9 and TRBJ2-2): DSGVTQTPKHLITATGQRVTLRCSPRSGDLSVYWYQQSLDQGLQFLIQYYNGEERAKGNILERFSAQQFPDLHSELNLSSLELGDSALYFCASSPRGTGELFFGEGSRLTVL.

The chain recombines TRBV7-3 with TRBJ2-7; 11 positions agree with TRBD2. V was pared by 5 bases and J by 4 bases, with 16 bases of the junction left unmatched. CDR1 SGHTA and CDR2 FQGTGA come from the germline V gene. CDR3 size: 18 residues. The CDR3 loop reads CASSLGTDVAGGPYEQYF. For the CDR3, the DNA is TGTGCCAGCAGCCTGGGGACGGACGTAGCGGGAGGGCCGTACGAGCAGTACTTC.

This clone was counted a few times. The chain uses TRBV7-8 and TRBJ2-3; the match to TRBD2 covers 11 bases. Unmatched junction bases numbered 0, after V lost 0 bases and J lost 4 bases. CDR1 is SGHVS and CDR2 is FQNEAQ in the germline V gene. This CDR3 comprises 15 residues. CDR3 protein: CASSLALAGADTQYF. CDR3 nucleotides: TGTGCCAGCAGCTTAGCACTAGCGGGAGCAGATACGCAGTATTTT.

This clone occurred a few times. CDR3 sequence (DNA): TGTGCCAGCACTACCGGGACAGCCGGCTATGGCTACACCTTC. It encodes CASTTGTAGYGYTF. The V and J genes are TRBV28 and TRBJ1-2, with 7 bases fitting TRBD1. V dropped 7 bases and J dropped 4; count of bases not matched to a gene: 9. The CDR3 has 14 amino acids. Germline V gene sequence: CDR1 MDHEN, CDR2 SYDVKM.

The V and J genes are TRBV19 and TRBJ2-7; 7 bases map to TRBD1. Germline V lookup: CDR1 LNHDA, CDR2 SQIVND (reference sequence). The V and J ends lost 5 bases and 2 bases, in that order; junction bases with no gene match: 12. CDR3 length: 16 residues. This CDR3 reads CASSPLPGQLPYEQYF. The CDR3 DNA is TGTGCCAGTAGTCCCTTACCGGGACAGTTACCCTACGAGCAGTACTTC.

This chain links TRBV6-1 with TRBJ1-4; D gene unclear. V shed 4 bases and J shed 0 bases, with 15 bases lying between them. CDR3 size: 17 residues. The germline gives CDR1 MNHNS, CDR2 SASEGT. The CDR3 spells CASSVRGGFATNEKLFF. For the CDR3, the DNA is TGTGCCAGCAGTGTTCGGGGAGGGTTTGCAACTAATGAAAAACTGTTTTTT.

The chain carries TRBV5-1 and TRBJ2-3; TRBD2 agrees at 11 bases. V shed 3 bases and J 0 bases; nucleotides not matched to a gene: 6. Germline lookup yields CDR1 SGHRS and CDR2 YFSETQ. The CDR3 consists of 17 residues. CDR3 sequence reads: CASSSRLAGFSTDTQYF. CDR3 coding DNA: TGCGCCAGCAGCTCTAGACTAGCGGGGTTCAGCACAGATACGCAGTATTTT.

This clone turned up a few times. One end of the junction fails to match germline, which may point to a read error. The chain combines TRBV28 with TRBJ1-1, with D perhaps matching TRBD1 (6 bases). CDR1 and CDR2 (germline): MDHEN, SYDVKM. CDR3 size: 12 residues. CDR3 amino acids: CASSFIRGTPGF. The CDR3 DNA reads TGTGCCAGCAGTTTTATCAGGGGAACCCCGGGGTTT. Together with reference TRBV28 and TRBJ1-1, the CDR3 gives the full variable domain: DVKVTQSSRYLVKRTGEKVFLECVQDMDHENMFWYRQDPGLGLRLIYFSYDVKMKEKGDIPEGYSVSREKKERFSLILESASTNQTSMYLCASSFIRGTPGFGQGTRLTVV.

V is TRBV5-4 and J is TRBJ1-1, with D uncertain. Trimming stripped 2 bases from V and 1 base from J, with 9 bases between. CDR3 length: 14 amino acids. Germline V gene data show CDR1 as SGHNT and CDR2 as YYREEE (reference sequence). The CDR3 DNA reads as TGTGCCAGCAGCTTTACTCCGCGGAACACTGAAGCTTTCTTT. Protein: CASSFTPRNTEAFF.

This clone was counted only a few times. The chain is built from TRBV7-3 and TRBJ1-1; 8 bases are shared with TRBD1. This CDR3 is built from 14 residues. Unmatched junction bases numbered 3, after V lost 5 bases and J lost 1 base. The V gene's germline CDR1 is SGHTA and CDR2 FQGTGA. The CDR3 sequence is CASSPGQGNTEAFF. CDR3 nucleotide sequence: TGTGCCAGCAGCCCAGGACAGGGGAACACTGAAGCTTTCTTT.